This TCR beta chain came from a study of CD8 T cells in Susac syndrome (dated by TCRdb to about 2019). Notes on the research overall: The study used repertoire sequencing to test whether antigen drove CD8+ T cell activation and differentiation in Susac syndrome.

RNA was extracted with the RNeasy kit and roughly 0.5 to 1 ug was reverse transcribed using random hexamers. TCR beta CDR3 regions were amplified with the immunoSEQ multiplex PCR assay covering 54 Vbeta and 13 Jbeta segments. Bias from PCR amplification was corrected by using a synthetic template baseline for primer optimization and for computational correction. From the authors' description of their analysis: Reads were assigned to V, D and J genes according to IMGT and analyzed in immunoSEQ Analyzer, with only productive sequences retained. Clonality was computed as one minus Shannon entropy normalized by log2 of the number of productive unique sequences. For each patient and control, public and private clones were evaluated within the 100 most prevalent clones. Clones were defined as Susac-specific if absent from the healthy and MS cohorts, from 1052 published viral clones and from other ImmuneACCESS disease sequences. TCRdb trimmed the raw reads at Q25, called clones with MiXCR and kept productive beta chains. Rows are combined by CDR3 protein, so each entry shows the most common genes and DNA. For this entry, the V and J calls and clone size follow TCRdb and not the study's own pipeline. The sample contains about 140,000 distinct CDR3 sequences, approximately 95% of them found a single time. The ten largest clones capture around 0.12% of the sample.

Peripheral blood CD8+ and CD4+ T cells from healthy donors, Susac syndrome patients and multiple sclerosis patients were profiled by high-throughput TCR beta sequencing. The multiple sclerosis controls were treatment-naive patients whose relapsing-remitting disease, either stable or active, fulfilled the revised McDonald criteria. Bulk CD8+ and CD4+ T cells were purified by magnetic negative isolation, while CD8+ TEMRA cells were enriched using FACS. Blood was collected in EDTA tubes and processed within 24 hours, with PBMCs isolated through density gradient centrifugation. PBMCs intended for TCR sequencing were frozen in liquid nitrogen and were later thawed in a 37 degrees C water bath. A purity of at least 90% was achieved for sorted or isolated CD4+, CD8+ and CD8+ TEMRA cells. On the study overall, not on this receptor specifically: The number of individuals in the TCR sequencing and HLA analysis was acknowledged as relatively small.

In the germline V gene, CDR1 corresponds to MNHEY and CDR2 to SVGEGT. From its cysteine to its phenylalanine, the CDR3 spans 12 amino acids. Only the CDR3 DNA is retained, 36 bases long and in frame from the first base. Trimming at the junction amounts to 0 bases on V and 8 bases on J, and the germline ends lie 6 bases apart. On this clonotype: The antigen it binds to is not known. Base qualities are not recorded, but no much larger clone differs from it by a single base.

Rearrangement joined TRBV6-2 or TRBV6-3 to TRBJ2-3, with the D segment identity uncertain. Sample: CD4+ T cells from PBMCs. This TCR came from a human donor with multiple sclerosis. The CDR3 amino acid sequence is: CASSYSKSTQYF. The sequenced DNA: TGTGCCAGCAGTTACTCGAAGAGTACGCAGTATTTT.